Below, 9 T cell receptor beta chains from the same sample are listed, as sequenced in a study of PD-L1 blockade in urothelial cancer. Repertoires were generated with immunoSEQ multiplex PCR, while TCRdb's copy carries only in-frame clones and drops some. The sample shows some 54,000 clones, 84% of them seen only once. This specimen consisted of PBMCs, obtained around atezolizumab (anti-PD-L1) treatment. These receptors were taken from a man between 35 and 55 years old with urothelial cancer.

This chain connects TRBV6-6 to TRBJ2-4; 9 bases line up with TRBD2. Trimming took 8 bases from V and 2 from J; bases not matched to a gene: 4. This CDR3 is 14 amino acids long. The germline CDR1 and CDR2 sequences are MNHNY and SVGAGI (reference sequence). CDR3 sequence (DNA): TGTGCCAGCGAGCGGGAGGTGTCCAAAAACATTCAGTACTTC. It translates to CASEREVSKNIQYF.

The chain recombines TRBV30 with TRBJ1-3; a possible D gene is TRBD1 (6 bases). Germline values: CDR1 GTSNPN, CDR2 SVGIG (reference sequence). The CDR3 is 13 residues long. Deletions cut 2 bases from V and 2 bases from J, with 7 bases between. CDR3 DNA: TGTGCCTGGAGTAAGGGGGCTGGAAACACCATATATTTT. Encoded protein: CAWSKGAGNTIYF.

The chain has TRBV4-1 and TRBJ1-2; the D gene is possibly TRBD1 (6 bases). The CDR3 is 14 amino acids. The V and J ends lost 4 bases and 3 bases respectively, with 12 bases between them. Germline V gene sequence: CDR1 MGHRA, CDR2 YSYEKL. CDR3 nucleotides: TGCGCCAGCAGCCTACAGGGTTCCTACTATGGCTACACCTTC. Translating it yields CASSLQGSYYGYTF.

The chain links TRBV6-1 to TRBJ1-5; 8 bases are shared with TRBD1. Trimming cost V 11 bases and J 2 bases; bases outside gene matches: 5. CDR1 and CDR2 from the germline V gene are MNHNS and SASEGT. The CDR3 sequence is 13 residues long. The DNA of the CDR3 is TGTGCCGGTCAGGGGGCAGGCAATCAGCCCCAGCATTTT. This sequence encodes CAGQGAGNQPQHF.

The V call is TRBV19, the J call TRBJ2-1, with 8 bases matching TRBD2. Germline trimming cut 3 bases from V and 0 bases from J; bases unmatched to any gene: 4. The germline gives CDR1 LNHDA, CDR2 SQIVND (reference sequence). This CDR3 has 16 residues. CDR3 region: CASSIAGTSSYNEQFF. In DNA, the CDR3 is TGTGCCAGTAGTATTGCTGGGACTAGCTCCTACAATGAGCAGTTCTTC. Using reference TRBV19 and TRBJ2-1 for the parts outside the CDR3, the full variable domain is DGGITQSPKYLFRKEGQNVTLSCEQNLNHDAMYWYRQDPGQGLRLIYYSQIVNDFQKGDIAEGYSVSREKKESFPLTVTSAQKNPTAFYLCASSIAGTSSYNEQFFGPGTRLTVL.

This clone has just one count. The rearrangement links TRBV2 to TRBJ2-5; 8 bases map to TRBD2. Trimming at V came to 6 bases and at J to 5 bases, leaving 5 bases not matched to a gene. The germline V gene has CDR1 SNHLY and CDR2 FYNNEI. The CDR3 is made up of 13 amino acids. The CDR3 DNA follows: TGTGCCAGCAGCCGGGGGGGCGGGGAGACCCAGTACTTC. It specifies CASSRGGGETQYF.

The CDR3 protein is CASSRDRASYEQYF. The CDR3 DNA reads as TGTGCCAGCAGCCGGGACAGGGCCTCCTACGAGCAGTACTTC. The chain carries TRBV11-2 and TRBJ2-7; 9 nucleotides match TRBD1. V was pared by 5 bases and J by 0 bases, with 2 bases of the junction left unmatched. Germline V gene sequence: CDR1 SGHAT, CDR2 FQNNGV. CDR3 length: 14 amino acids.

This clone was detected only a few times. This chain connects TRBV30 to TRBJ2-7, with TRBD1 identical over 12 bases. Germline CDR1 GTSNPN, CDR2 SVGIG (reference sequence). The CDR3 has 14 amino acids. The V gene end was trimmed by 8 bases and the J gene end by 4 bases; junction bases not matched to a gene: 9. The CDR3: CALEPGQGAYEQYF. The CDR3, as DNA: TGTGCCCTAGAACCGGGACAGGGGGCTTACGAGCAGTACTTC.

The V and J genes are TRBV5-1 and TRBJ1-1, with D possibly being TRBD1 (5 bases). The CDR3 extends over 14 amino acids. Looked up from germline, CDR1 is SGHRS and CDR2 is YFSETQ. The V end was cut by 0 bases, the J end by 6 bases, with 12 bases between. The CDR3 is CASSLVSGGAEAFF. The CDR3 DNA sequence: TGCGCCAGCAGCTTGGTATCGGGGGGAGCTGAAGCTTTCTTT. The whole variable domain, remainder taken from reference TRBV5-1 and TRBJ1-1, is KAGVTQTPRYLIKTRGQQVTLSCSPISGHRSVSWYQQTPGQGLQFLFEYFSETQRNKGNFPGRFSGRQFSNSRSEMNVSTLELGDSALYLCASSLVSGGAEAFFGQGTRLTVV.